This T cell receptor (beta chain) was retrieved from a study of T-cell memory formation after mild COVID-19. Whole-study results and caveats: Prior to infection, memory already included some responding clones, suggesting cross-reactive memory joined.

Germline loops: CDR1 SGHDT, CDR2 YYEEEE. J lost 4 bases, V lost 6 bases, and 6 bases had no gene match. The CDR3 loop spans 13 amino acids. This clonotype was counted between two and nine times. The antigen remains unidentified. UMIs and sample barcodes were carried by the TCR alpha and TCR beta cDNA libraries that 5'RACE produced using constant-segment primers. TCRdb re-called the 5' RACE reads with MiXCR, one entry per CDR3 protein. The table has 250,000 to 350,000 distinct CDR3 sequences, roughly an eighth seen once. The chain couples TRBV5-6 to TRBJ2-5; TRBD1 agrees at 7 bases. The source is a young man who had mild COVID-19 (a few samples of this study predate the infection). Cell type and time point are not known. The sequenced material came from PBMCs or a T cell subset sorted from them (not recorded which). CDR3 in amino acids: CASNPQGRETQYF. DNA of the CDR3: TGTGCCAGCAATCCACAGGGGCGAGAGACCCAGTACTTC.